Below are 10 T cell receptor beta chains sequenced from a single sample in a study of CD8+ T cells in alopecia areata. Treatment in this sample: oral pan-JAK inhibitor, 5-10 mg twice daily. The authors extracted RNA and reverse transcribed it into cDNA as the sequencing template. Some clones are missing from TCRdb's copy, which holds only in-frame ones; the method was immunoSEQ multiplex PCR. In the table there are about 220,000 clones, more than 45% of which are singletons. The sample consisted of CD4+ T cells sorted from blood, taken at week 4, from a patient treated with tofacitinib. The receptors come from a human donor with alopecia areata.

Written as DNA, the CDR3 is TGCGCCAGCAGTGGCGCTGTAGCGGGGGGACTCACAGATACGCAGTATTTT. This encodes CASSGAVAGGLTDTQYF. The J gene is TRBJ2-3, the V gene TRBV10-2, with 10 nucleotides matching TRBD2. The CDR3 has 17 residues. Trimming cost V 4 bases and J 2 bases; bases outside gene matches: 9. Per germline, CDR1 WSHSY and CDR2 SAAADI.

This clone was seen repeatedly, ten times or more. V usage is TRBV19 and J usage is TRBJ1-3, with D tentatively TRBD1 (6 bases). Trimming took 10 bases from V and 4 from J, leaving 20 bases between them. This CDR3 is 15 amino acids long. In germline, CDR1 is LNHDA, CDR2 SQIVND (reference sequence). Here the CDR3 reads CATTQNTGTGNTIYF. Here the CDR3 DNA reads TGTGCCACCACACAAAATACAGGGACCGGAAACACCATATATTTT.

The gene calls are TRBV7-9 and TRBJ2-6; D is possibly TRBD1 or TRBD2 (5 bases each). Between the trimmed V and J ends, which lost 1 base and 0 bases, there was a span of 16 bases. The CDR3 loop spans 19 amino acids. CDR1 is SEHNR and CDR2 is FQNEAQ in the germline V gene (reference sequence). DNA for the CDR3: TGTGCCAGCAGCTTAGGACTTGGGGGAGTAAACTCTGGGGCCAACGTCCTGACTTTC. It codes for CASSLGLGGVNSGANVLTF.

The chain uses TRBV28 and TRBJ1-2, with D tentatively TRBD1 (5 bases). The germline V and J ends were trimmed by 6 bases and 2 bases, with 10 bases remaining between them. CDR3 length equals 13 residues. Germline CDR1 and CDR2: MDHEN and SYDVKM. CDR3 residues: CASRSGGNYGYTF. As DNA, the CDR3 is TGTGCCAGCAGATCTGGGGGAAACTATGGCTACACCTTC.

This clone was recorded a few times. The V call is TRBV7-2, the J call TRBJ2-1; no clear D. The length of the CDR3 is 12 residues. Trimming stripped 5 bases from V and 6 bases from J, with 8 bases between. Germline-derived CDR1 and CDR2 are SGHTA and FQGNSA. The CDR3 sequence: CASSPVLNEQFF. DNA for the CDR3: TGTGCCAGCAGCCCTGTCCTCAATGAGCAGTTCTTC.

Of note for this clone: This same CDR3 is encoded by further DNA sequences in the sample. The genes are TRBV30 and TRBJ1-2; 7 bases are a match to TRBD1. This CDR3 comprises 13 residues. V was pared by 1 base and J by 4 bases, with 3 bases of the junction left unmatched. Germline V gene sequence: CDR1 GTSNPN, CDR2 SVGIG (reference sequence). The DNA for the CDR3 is TGTGCCTGGAGTGCCACAGGGGTCTATGGCTACACCTTC. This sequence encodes CAWSATGVYGYTF.

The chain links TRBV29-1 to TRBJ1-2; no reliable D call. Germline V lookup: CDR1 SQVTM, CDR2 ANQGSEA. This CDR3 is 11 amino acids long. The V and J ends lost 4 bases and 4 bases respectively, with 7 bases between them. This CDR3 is CSVGSSYGYTF. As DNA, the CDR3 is TGCAGCGTTGGGTCTTCCTATGGCTACACCTTC.

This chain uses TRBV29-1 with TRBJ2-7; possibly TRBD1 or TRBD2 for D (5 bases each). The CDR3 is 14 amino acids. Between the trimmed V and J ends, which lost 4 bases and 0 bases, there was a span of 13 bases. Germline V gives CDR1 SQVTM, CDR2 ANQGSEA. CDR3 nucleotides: TGCAGCGTTGGACGGGACGTAGACTCCTACGAGCAGTACTTC. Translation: CSVGRDVDSYEQYF.

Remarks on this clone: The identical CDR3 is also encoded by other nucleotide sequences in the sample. In DNA, the CDR3 is TGTGCCTGGAGTGTAAGACAGGACTATGGCTACACCTTC. Protein sequence: CAWSVRQDYGYTF. The chain carries TRBV30 and TRBJ1-2; weak D call: TRBD1 (6 bases). CDR3 size: 13 residues. The V end lost 0 bases, the J end lost 3 bases, and 8 bases lay between the germline ends. The germline CDR1 and CDR2 sequences are GTSNPN and SVGIG (reference sequence).

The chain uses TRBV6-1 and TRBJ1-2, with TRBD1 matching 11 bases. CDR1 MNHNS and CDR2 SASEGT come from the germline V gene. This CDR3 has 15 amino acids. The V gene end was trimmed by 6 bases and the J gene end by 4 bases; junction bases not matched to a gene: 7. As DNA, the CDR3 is TGTGCCAGCAGCCAGGGACAGGGGGAAATCTATGGCTACACCTTC. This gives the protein CASSQGQGEIYGYTF.